One sample yielded the 20 T cell receptor beta chains listed below, sequenced in a study of memory CD4+ T cells and cytomegalovirus serostatus. The sort gate was single viable CD3+CD4+CD8-CD45RO+ cells for memory CD4+ T cells. The method was immunoSEQ multiplex PCR; TCRdb's version includes in-frame clones alone and lacks a portion of them. The sample includes about 56,000 clones, about four fifths of them seen just once. Sequencing was done on a sample of memory CD4+ T cells from blood. These receptor sequences come from an adult in good health and CMV-seronegative.

The chain uses TRBV4-3 and TRBJ2-3; D might be TRBD2 (7 bases). This CDR3 spans 15 amino acids. The germline V gene encodes CDR1 LGHNA and CDR2 YSLEER. V was shortened by 0 bases and J by 5 bases, with 12 bases between the two germline ends. The CDR3 DNA reads as TGCGCCAGCAGCCAAGATCCTAGGGGGGGAGATACGCAGTATTTT. It yields the protein CASSQDPRGGDTQYF.

The chain has TRBV6-4 and TRBJ2-7; weak D call: TRBD2 (5 bases). The CDR3 spans 17 residues. The germline V gene encodes CDR1 MRHNA and CDR2 SNTAGT. V gave up 3 bases and J gave up 4 bases, with 22 bases separating them. For the CDR3, the DNA is TGTGCCAGCAGTGAAAGAGTCCAGACCCAAGGAGGATACGAGCAGTACTTC. It yields the protein CASSERVQTQGGYEQYF.

The V and J genes are TRBV5-5 and TRBJ1-1, with unresolved D. With 2 bases removed from V and 2 bases from J, the gap between germline ends came to 7 bases. This CDR3 spans 13 amino acids. Per the germline V gene, CDR1 is SGHKS and CDR2 is YYEKEE (reference sequence). CDR3 DNA sequence: TGTGCCAGCAGCTTAACAGTCAACACTGAAGCTTTCTTT. This sequence encodes CASSLTVNTEAFF.

The CDR3 sequence is CASSLRQGRAGYTF. DNA for the CDR3: TGTGCCAGCAGCCTAAGACAGGGGAGGGCTGGCTACACCTTC. The rearrangement joins TRBV5-6 to TRBJ1-2; TRBD1 aligns across 8 bases. Germline CDR1 and CDR2: SGHDT and YYEEEE. This CDR3 has 14 residues. The J segment lost 7 bases and the V segment lost 4 bases, leaving 9 bases of the junction unmatched.

This clone was recorded a few times. The rearrangement links TRBV4-3 to TRBJ1-4; TRBD1 matches 7 bases. This CDR3 contains 14 residues. Germline CDR1 and CDR2: LGHNA and YSLEER. V was pared by 2 bases and J by 11 bases, with 8 bases of the junction left unmatched. This CDR3 is CASSQSRQGGKLFF. The CDR3 bases are TGCGCCAGCAGCCAAAGTAGACAGGGTGGGAAACTGTTTTTT.

The chain links TRBV18 to TRBJ2-3, with D perhaps TRBD2 (5 bases). The ends were cut back, 3 bases at V and 1 base at J, with 5 bases in the middle. CDR3 size: 13 residues. The germline CDR1 and CDR2 sequences are KGHSH and LQKENI. The CDR3 DNA sequence: TGTGCCAGCTCACCCGGGGGCACAGATACGCAGTATTTT. This translates into CASSPGGTDTQYF. The full variable domain, its missing parts supplied by reference TRBV18 and TRBJ2-3, is NAGVMQNPRHLVRRRGQEARLRCSPMKGHSHVYWYRQLPEEGLKFMVYLQKENIIDESGMPKERFSAEFPKEGPSILRIQQVVRGDSAAYFCASSPGGTDTQYFGPGTRLTVL.

This chain connects TRBV7-8 to TRBJ2-1; D remains ambiguous. The germline V gene encodes CDR1 SGHVS and CDR2 FQNEAQ. Trimming removed 2 bases from V and 0 bases from J, with 14 bases in between. This CDR3 comprises 17 residues. The CDR3 sequence: CASSLPRRFSSYNEQFF. CDR3 nucleotides: TGTGCCAGCAGCTTACCGCGGCGCTTCAGCTCCTACAATGAGCAGTTCTTC.

The CDR3 sequence: CASSSYGGGGGLDTQYF. The CDR3 DNA follows: TGTGCCAGCAGCTCTTACGGGGGGGGCGGAGGTTTAGATACGCAGTATTTT. The genes are TRBV9 and TRBJ2-3, with 8 bases aligning to TRBD2. The junction had 15 bases not matched to a gene; V was cut back by 4 bases and J by 5 bases. Germline CDR1 SGDLS, CDR2 YYNGEE. The CDR3 loop spans 17 amino acids.

The rearrangement joins TRBV6-5 to TRBJ2-5; the D is unclear. The CDR3 length is 14 residues. The germline V gene encodes CDR1 MNHEY and CDR2 SVGAGI. Trimming stripped 2 bases from V and 1 base from J, with 8 bases between. CDR3 loop: CASSYIGPQETQYF. CDR3 bases: TGTGCCAGCAGTTACATAGGGCCCCAAGAGACCCAGTACTTC.

The V and J genes are TRBV4-2 and TRBJ2-3; 10 nucleotides line up with TRBD2. Unmatched junction bases numbered 8, after V lost 3 bases and J lost 2 bases. The CDR3 sequence is 17 residues long. Germline V gene sequence: CDR1 LGHNA, CDR2 YNFKEQ. The CDR3 sequence: CASSQGSSGGTTDTQYF. The CDR3 DNA is TGTGCCAGCAGCCAGGGGAGTAGCGGGGGGACCACAGATACGCAGTATTTT.

CDR3 loop: CASSSGLSNSPLHF. In DNA, the CDR3 is TGTGCCAGCAGCTCTGGACTTAGCAATTCACCCCTCCACTTT. This sequence joins TRBV5-6 and TRBJ1-6; D unresolved. Germline assignment: CDR1 SGHDT and CDR2 YYEEEE. CDR3 length: 14 amino acids. Deletions cut 3 bases from V and 7 bases from J, with 11 bases between.

The chain employs TRBV19 and TRBJ1-5, with TRBD1 matching 9 bases. The germline V gene encodes CDR1 LNHDA and CDR2 SQIVND (reference sequence). The J segment lost 4 bases and the V segment lost 1 base, leaving 11 bases of the junction unmatched. The CDR3 is 18 amino acids. DNA for the CDR3: TGTGCCAGTAGTATAGTGGGGTCCGGGACAGGGTTAAATCAGCCCCAGCATTTT. Residues: CASSIVGSGTGLNQPQHF.

The J gene is TRBJ1-1, the V gene TRBV11-1; D possibly corresponds to TRBD1 (5 bases). V was pared by 3 bases and J by 2 bases, with 7 bases between. Germline V CDR1 and CDR2: SGHAT, FQDESV (reference sequence). This CDR3 has 13 residues. As DNA, the CDR3 is TGTGCCAGCAGCTTTGACAGAAACACTGAAGCTTTCTTT. This codes for CASSFDRNTEAFF.

The chain recombines TRBV11-1 with TRBJ1-6, with a tentative D call TRBD1 (5 bases). The CDR3 is 18 residues long. Trimming pared 2 bases from V and 0 bases from J, leaving 14 bases between. Germline V lookup: CDR1 SGHAT, CDR2 FQDESV (reference sequence). In DNA form, the CDR3 reads TGTGCCAGCAGCTTATGGGCCCTACAGGTCTCCTATAATTCACCCCTCCACTTT. This encodes CASSLWALQVSYNSPLHF.

This clone has only one observation. V is TRBV5-1 and J is TRBJ1-6, with D maybe TRBD1 (5 bases). Per germline, CDR1 SGHRS and CDR2 YFSETQ. Trimming stripped 1 base from V and 7 bases from J, with 15 bases between. The CDR3 extends over 16 amino acids. The CDR3 DNA sequence: TGCGCCAGCAGCTTGAATTCACAGGTCAAGAATTCACCCCTCCACTTT. Encoded protein: CASSLNSQVKNSPLHF. The entire variable domain, with the rest obtained from reference TRBV5-1 and TRBJ1-6, is as follows: KAGVTQTPRYLIKTRGQQVTLSCSPISGHRSVSWYQQTPGQGLQFLFEYFSETQRNKGNFPGRFSGRQFSNSRSEMNVSTLELGDSALYLCASSLNSQVKNSPLHFGNGTRLTVT.

This chain connects TRBV18 to TRBJ2-1; TRBD1 might be the D (6 bases). Trimming shortened V by 2 bases and J by 7 bases, and 15 bases separated the two germline ends. Germline CDR1 reads KGHSH; CDR2 reads LQKENI. CDR3 length equals 15 residues. The CDR3 DNA reads TGTGCCAGCTCACCATTTCAGACAGGCGGGAATGAGCAGTTCTTC. Translation: CASSPFQTGGNEQFF. Full variable domain (outside the CDR3, taken from reference TRBV18 and TRBJ2-1): NAGVMQNPRHLVRRRGQEARLRCSPMKGHSHVYWYRQLPEEGLKFMVYLQKENIIDESGMPKERFSAEFPKEGPSILRIQQVVRGDSAAYFCASSPFQTGGNEQFFGPGTRLTVL.

The rearrangement links TRBV28 to TRBJ2-5; a possible D gene is TRBD1 (6 bases). CDR1 and CDR2 from the germline V gene are MDHEN and SYDVKM. Trimming removed 6 bases at V and 2 bases at J, with 10 bases between. The CDR3 runs to 13 residues. The DNA of the CDR3 is TGTGCCAGCAGCGAGGGACAACAAGAGACCCAGTACTTC. This codes for CASSEGQQETQYF. The whole variable domain, filled in from reference TRBV28 and TRBJ2-5, reads DVKVTQSSRYLVKRTGEKVFLECVQDMDHENMFWYRQDPGLGLRLIYFSYDVKMKEKGDIPEGYSVSREKKERFSLILESASTNQTSMYLCASSEGQQETQYFGPGTRLLVL.

This clone came up once. V and J are TRBV29-1 and TRBJ2-3, with TRBD1 as a possible D gene (6 bases). The germline CDR1 and CDR2 sequences are SQVTM and ANQGSEA. CDR3 length: 14 amino acids. V shed 3 bases and J shed 3 bases, with 13 bases lying between them. The CDR3 protein is CSVDHPQGTDTQYF. The CDR3 DNA sequence: TGCAGCGTTGACCATCCACAGGGTACAGATACGCAGTATTTT.

Regarding this clone: A read error may account for a junction end that differs from germline. The chain is built from TRBV6-6 and TRBJ1-2; TRBD1 might be the D (5 bases). The CDR3 contains 16 residues. Germline assignment: CDR1 MNHNY and CDR2 SVGAGI (reference sequence). The CDR3 spells CASSDSGTRGYYGYTF. The CDR3, as DNA: TGTGCCAGCAGTGACTCTGGCACAAGGGGCTACTATGGCTACACCTTC.

The V and J genes are TRBV5-6 and TRBJ1-1; D is unclear. In germline, CDR1 is SGHDT, CDR2 YYEEEE. The length of the CDR3 is 11 residues. Trimming removed 1 base from V and 6 bases from J, with 4 bases in between. The CDR3 region is CASSLRAEAFF. The CDR3, as DNA: TGTGCCAGCAGCTTGCGTGCTGAAGCTTTCTTT.